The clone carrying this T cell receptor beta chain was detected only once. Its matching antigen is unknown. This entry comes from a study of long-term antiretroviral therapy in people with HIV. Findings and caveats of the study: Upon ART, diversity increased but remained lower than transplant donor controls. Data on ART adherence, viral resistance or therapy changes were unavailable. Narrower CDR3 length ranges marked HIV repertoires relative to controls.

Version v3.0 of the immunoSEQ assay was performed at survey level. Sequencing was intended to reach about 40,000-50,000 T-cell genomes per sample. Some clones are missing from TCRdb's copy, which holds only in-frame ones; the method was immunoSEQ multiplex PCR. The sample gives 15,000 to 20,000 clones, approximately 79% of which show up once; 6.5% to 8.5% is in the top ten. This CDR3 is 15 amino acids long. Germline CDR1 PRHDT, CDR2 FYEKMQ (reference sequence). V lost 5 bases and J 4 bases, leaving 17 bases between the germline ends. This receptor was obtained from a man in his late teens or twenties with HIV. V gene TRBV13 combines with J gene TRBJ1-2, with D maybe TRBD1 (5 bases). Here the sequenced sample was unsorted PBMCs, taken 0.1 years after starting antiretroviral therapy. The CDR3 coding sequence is TGTGCCAGCAGCAAAGGCATAGGGCAGGGCTATGGCTACACCTTC. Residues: CASSKGIGQGYGYTF. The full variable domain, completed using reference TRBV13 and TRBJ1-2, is AAGVIQSPRHLIKEKRETATLKCYPIPRHDTVYWYQQGPGQDPQFLISFYEKMQSDKGSIPDRFSAQQFSDYHSELNMSSLELGDSALYFCASSKGIGQGYGYTFGSGTRLTVV.